The T cell receptor (beta chain) under discussion was sequenced for a study of cytomegalovirus exposure and HLA in healthy donors. As for the study in general: The study placed 80% to 90% of its 398 genotyped donors in the Caucasian-associated ancestry cluster. Overall study findings and caveats: Among CMV-associated TCR beta chains, most appeared HLA-restricted in a later analysis. In a later analysis, a genetic analysis reported fewer productive-TCR N-insertions in an Asian-associated ancestry cluster than the cohort average.

Comments on this clone: The antigen is undetermined.

CDR3 length: 15 residues. With 2 bases removed from V and 2 bases from J, the gap between germline ends came to 13 bases. Germline V gene data show CDR1 as MNHNS and CDR2 as SASEGT. The study ran its PCR with 60 Vbeta and 13 Jbeta primers. The repertoire was sequenced with immunoSEQ multiplex PCR; TCRdb's copy has only in-frame clones and lacks some. The sample includes about 130,000 clones, under 85% of them seen just once. The V and J genes are TRBV6-1 and TRBJ2-7; tentative D call: TRBD1 (5 bases). The sequence derives from a woman aged 50 to 60 in good health and CMV-seropositive. Material: PBMCs. CDR3 in amino acids: CASSEPGSVAYEQYF. DNA for the CDR3: TGTGCCAGCAGTGAACCAGGGTCCGTCGCCTACGAGCAGTACTTC.